This entry concerns a single T cell receptor (beta chain). There are a few counts of this clone. Which antigen it targets is not known. No clone much larger than this one lies a single base away; base qualities are absent. The data are from a study of beta chain features in type 1 diabetes (dated by TCRdb to the late 2010s). Some background on the complete study: Mean age, gender distribution, total cell number and subset yield were not different between patients and healthy donors. A total of approximately 99,000,000 sorted cells were examined across all samples, and RNA yield correlated strongly with the number of cells per subset. The study compared the TCRB repertoires of sorted circulating CD4+ T cell subsets in recently diagnosed type 1 diabetes patients with those in matched healthy donors. Naive and central memory subsets were obtained from all 30 or so donors, but regulatory and stem cell-like memory subsets were isolated from only 8 patients and roughly eight healthy donors.

Each donor gave one peripheral blood draw, averaging about 120 mL, which was collected into heparinised tubes. Naive, central memory, regulatory and stem cell-like memory CD4+ T cells were sorted on a BD FACSAria II using a panel including CD45RO, CCR7, CD25, CD127, CD95 and CD27. All sorted populations exceeded 95% purity. PBMCs were isolated immediately by Lymphoprep density gradient centrifugation and stained directly without culture. Samples were stained and sorted in pairs, with one healthy donor and one patient per experiment, so that batch effects were minimized. On the study overall, not on this receptor specifically: Because the HLA sub-analyses included only small numbers of individuals, any influence of HLA type on TCRB rearrangement was left unresolved. A moderate but significant shortening of TCRB CDR3 length was observed in type 1 diabetes patients in all four CD4+ subsets. Shorter templates might be favored by PCR, yet because patient and control samples were amplified and corrected together, any such skew would affect both groups equally. Because cDNA rather than genomic DNA was sequenced, highly expressing activated cells could have been over-represented, although no difference in activation and CD3 levels was found between groups. At VDJ recombination sites, type 1 diabetes patients had fewer insertions and more deleted nucleotides, which implies abnormalities in thymic rearrangement. Naive, central memory and regulatory TCRB repertoires appeared to be more alike among patients than among healthy donors.

All of the isolated RNA was reverse transcribed with the High Capacity cDNA Reverse Transcription Kit, so expressed TCRB transcripts were sequenced. Deep immunoSEQ sequencing was performed on naive, central memory and regulatory T cell samples, with an average of roughly 3.6 million total reads per sample. Sorted cells were lysed in RLT buffer, and RNA was extracted using DNase-treated RNeasy Micro or Mini kits according to cell number. Each cell subset was processed separately to prevent cross-contamination, with patient and healthy donor samples processed together. The immunoSEQ multiplex PCR was used to amplify TCRB sequences from cDNA, yielding 87-bp fragments that span the CDR3 region. Sequencing of the amplicons was done on the Illumina HiSeq platform. In the paper's pipeline: PCR bias was computationally corrected using synthetic template baselines, reads within Hamming distance 2 were collapsed, and singletons that could not be merged were discarded. By aligning reads against IMGT, V, D and J genes, CDR3 length, and insertions or deletions at six rearrangement sites were assigned. Within each subset, clonotype counts were normalized to sorted cell number, and only after that were true diversity and Gini coefficients computed with the tcR R package. The overlap coefficient, calculated on TCRB nucleotide sequences, was used to quantify repertoire sharing. As a proxy for the pre-selection repertoire, out-of-frame TCRB sequences from naive cells were analyzed. In TCRdb, the immuneACCESS table is reduced to in-frame sequences with V and J assigned. These tables do not hold every clone; where another copy was compared, an unresolved V gene accounts for under half, and the others remain unexplained. That table furnishes V, J and clone size, whereas the DNA furnished D and trimming. This sample has under 450,000 clones in its table, and about 14% of those were observed once. Clones ranked in the top ten supply about 0.034% of the sample.

This TCR was recovered from a man between 25 and 39 years old in good health. Sequencing was carried out using naive CD4+ T cells from blood. This sample's cell subset or site label indicates: true naive CD4+ T cells.

The DNA is TGTGCCAGCAGTTTATCGAGGCAGGTGAAATCACCCCTCCACTTT. It codes for CASSLSRQVKSPLHF. The rearranged segments are TRBV27 and TRBJ1-6; a confident D gene designation cannot be given. Between the V and J ends, shortened by 0 bases and 10 bases respectively, the junction contains 13 bases. Sequences MNHEY (CDR1) and SMNVEV (CDR2) are obtained from the germline V gene (reference sequence). The CDR3, from cysteine to phenylalanine, totals 15 residues. The sequence is cut down to CDR3 DNA, 45 bases in frame from base 1.